Presented here are 22 T cell receptor beta chains from one specimen sequenced in a study of blood T cell repertoires in COVID-19. Measured with immunoSEQ multiplex PCR; TCRdb has only the in-frame clones, and not every one. The sample records 85,000 to 95,000 clones, around nine tenths being singletons. Sequenced sample: peripheral blood. The receptors come from a woman in her 50s in a cohort sampled during active COVID-19.

J is TRBJ2-3 and V is TRBV11-3, with unresolved D. V lost 3 bases and J lost 2, with 6 bases in between. The CDR3 contains 13 residues. The germline V gene has CDR1 SGHNT and CDR2 YENEEA. Here the CDR3 DNA reads TGTGCCAGCAGCTTGAGTACCACAGATACGCAGTATTTT. Translation: CASSLSTTDTQYF.

The chain is built from TRBV6-7 and TRBJ2-5, with TRBD2 identical over 11 bases. TRBV6-7 is known as an ORF, though its function is uncertain. With V trimmed by 10 bases and J by 3 bases, 7 bases remained unmatched. This CDR3 region has 14 residues. In DNA, the CDR3 is TGTGCCAACATAACTAGCGGGAGAGAAGAGACCCAGTACTTC. Translation: CANITSGREETQYF.

The V gene is TRBV5-4, the J gene TRBJ2-1, with 7 bases that match TRBD2. The CDR3 has 14 residues. The V gene end was trimmed by 2 bases and the J gene end by 3 bases; junction bases not matched to a gene: 2. Looked up from germline, CDR1 is SGHNT and CDR2 is YYREEE (reference sequence). The CDR3 coding sequence is TGTGCCAGCAGCTTTGGGACTATCTACAATGAGCAGTTCTTC. It encodes CASSFGTIYNEQFF.

The chain carries TRBV2 and TRBJ2-5, with a weak D call TRBD2 (5 bases). CDR3 size: 14 residues. Germline CDR1 SNHLY, CDR2 FYNNEI. V lost 2 bases and J lost 1, with 8 bases in between. The CDR3 reads CASSERRVQETQYF. In nucleotides, the CDR3 is TGTGCCAGCAGTGAAAGGCGGGTCCAAGAGACCCAGTACTTC.

The DNA for the CDR3 is TGTGCCAGTAGTGAACCGGGACTCTGGGGTCAGCCCCAGCATTTT. Its translation: CASSEPGLWGQPQHF. The rearrangement joins TRBV19 to TRBJ1-5; D might be TRBD1 (5 bases). This CDR3 contains 15 residues. V was clipped by 5 bases and J by 6 bases, with 17 bases between them. CDR1 is LNHDA, CDR2 SQIVND, per germline (reference sequence).

The chain recombines TRBV10-3 with TRBJ2-7; D is perhaps TRBD2 (6 bases). The V end was cut by 5 bases, the J end by 5 bases, with 7 bases between. The germline gives CDR1 ENHRY, CDR2 SYGVKD. The CDR3 covers 11 residues. Here the CDR3 reads CAISWRDEQYF. The DNA for the CDR3 is TGTGCCATCAGTTGGAGGGACGAGCAGTACTTC.

The chain is built from TRBV5-1 and TRBJ1-2; 10 bases fit TRBD1. Germline V gives CDR1 SGHRS, CDR2 YFSETQ. The V and J ends lost 7 bases and 4 bases, in that order; junction bases with no gene match: 4. There are 13 residues in the CDR3. The CDR3 DNA follows: TGCGCCAGCTCTCGGACAGGGGGCTATGGCTACACCTTC. Translating gives CASSRTGGYGYTF.

V and J are TRBV3-1 (or the pseudogene TRBV3-2) and TRBJ2-7; 8 bases are a match to TRBD1. CDR3 length equals 15 residues. CDR1 and CDR2 from the germline V gene are LGHDT and YNNKEL (reference sequence). The ends lost 7 bases at V and 1 base at J; junction bases unmatched: 9. The CDR3 here is CASTYGQGSSYEQYF. As DNA, the CDR3 is TGTGCCAGCACCTACGGACAGGGCTCATCCTACGAGCAGTACTTC.

V and J are TRBV21-1 and TRBJ2-5; the table's D gene call, TRBD1, was not cross checked with the DNA. TRBV21-1 is given as a pseudogene. CDR3 length: 19 residues. As DNA, the CDR3 is TGTGCCAGCAGCAAAGAGGAGGACAGGGATACTAGCTTGGGGGAGACCCAGTACTTC. Protein: CASSKEEDRDTSLGETQYF.

This clone showed up just a few times. The V call is TRBV28, the J call TRBJ2-2, with 8 bases identical to TRBD1. Germline lookup yields CDR1 MDHEN and CDR2 SYDVKM. The CDR3 is 15 residues long. Trimming cost V 6 bases and J 3 bases; bases outside gene matches: 6. The CDR3 region has the DNA TGTGCCAGCAGACTCCGGGACAGGTACACCGGGGAGCTGTTTTTT. This gives the protein CASRLRDRYTGELFF.

The chain combines TRBV18 with TRBJ1-1, with 8 nucleotides matching TRBD1. Germline trimming cut 2 bases from V and 5 bases from J; bases unmatched to any gene: 4. CDR3 length: 14 residues. In germline, CDR1 is KGHSH, CDR2 LQKENI. This CDR3 reads CASSPIQGGTEAFF. The CDR3 region has the DNA TGTGCCAGCTCACCAATACAGGGGGGGACTGAAGCTTTCTTT.

This clone was picked up a small number of times. In DNA form, the CDR3 reads TGCGCCAGCAGTGCTTTAAACAGGGACCCTAACACCGGGGAGCTGTTTTTT. Protein product: CASSALNRDPNTGELFF. This chain uses TRBV10-1 with TRBJ2-2, with D possibly being TRBD1 (6 bases). The CDR3 loop spans 17 amino acids. CDR1 is WNHNN, CDR2 SYGVQD, per germline (reference sequence). V shed 4 bases and J shed 2 bases, with 17 bases lying between them.

V is TRBV5-6 and J is TRBJ2-5, with D unclear. The length of the CDR3 is 16 residues. The V gene lost 0 bases and the J gene lost 4 bases, with 16 bases spanning the gap. The V gene's germline CDR1 is SGHDT and CDR2 YYEEEE. The CDR3 DNA is TGTGCCAGCAGCTTGGTGGAATTGGGCCTAAGAGAGACCCAGTACTTC. This sequence encodes CASSLVELGLRETQYF. Full variable domain (remainder filled in from reference TRBV5-6 and TRBJ2-5): DAGVTQSPTHLIKTRGQQVTLRCSPKSGHDTVSWYQQALGQGPQFIFQYYEEEERQRGNFPDRFSGHQFPNYSSELNVNALLLGDSALYLCASSLVELGLRETQYFGPGTRLLVL.

The gene calls are TRBV5-1 and TRBJ2-7, with D possibly matching TRBD1 (6 bases). V lost 2 bases, J lost 5 bases, and 17 bases lay in between. This CDR3 is 15 amino acids long. The germline V gene has CDR1 SGHRS and CDR2 YFSETQ. The CDR3 bases are TGCGCCAGCAGCTTACAAACAGGGATAGACGACGAGCAGTACTTC. Residues: CASSLQTGIDDEQYF. Full variable domain (rest looked up from reference TRBV5-1 and TRBJ2-7): KAGVTQTPRYLIKTRGQQVTLSCSPISGHRSVSWYQQTPGQGLQFLFEYFSETQRNKGNFPGRFSGRQFSNSRSEMNVSTLELGDSALYLCASSLQTGIDDEQYFGPGTRLTVT.

The chain has TRBV28 and TRBJ2-7; 11 bases align to TRBD2. This CDR3 is 16 amino acids long. Germline V gene data show CDR1 as MDHEN and CDR2 as SYDVKM. V lost 5 bases, J lost 7 bases, and 13 bases stayed unmatched. The CDR3: CASSPGGSGRDREQYF. The CDR3, as DNA: TGTGCCAGCAGTCCTGGGGGTAGCGGGAGGGATCGGGAGCAGTACTTC. The full variable domain, with the rest looked up from reference TRBV28 and TRBJ2-7, is DVKVTQSSRYLVKRTGEKVFLECVQDMDHENMFWYRQDPGLGLRLIYFSYDVKMKEKGDIPEGYSVSREKKERFSLILESASTNQTSMYLCASSPGGSGRDREQYFGPGTRLTVT.

The rearrangement uses TRBV21-1 and TRBJ2-7; the DNA was not compared with TRBD2, the D call given in the table. TRBV21-1 is assigned pseudogene status. The CDR3 covers 16 residues. The CDR3 sequence: CASSPVSGGSSYEQYF. The CDR3 DNA reads as TGTGCCAGCAGCCCGGTAAGCGGGGGAAGCTCCTACGAGCAGTACTTC.

The chain has TRBV5-4 and TRBJ2-3; D is unresolved. Germline V gives CDR1 SGHNT, CDR2 YYREEE (reference sequence). This CDR3 is built from 14 residues. Trimming took 1 base from V and 7 from J, leaving 13 bases between them. The CDR3 sequence: CASSLMLAPNTQYF. In DNA form, the CDR3 reads TGTGCCAGCAGCTTGATGTTAGCACCAAATACGCAGTATTTT.

The chain couples TRBV5-1 to TRBJ2-1; 9 bases map to TRBD1. This CDR3 comprises 16 residues. Germline V gene sequence: CDR1 SGHRS, CDR2 YFSETQ. The V segment lost 1 base and the J segment 2 bases; nucleotides outside the gene matches: 4. CDR3 DNA sequence: TGCGCCAGCAGCTTGTGGGGACAGGGTCCCTACAATGAGCAGTTCTTC. Translated: CASSLWGQGPYNEQFF.

This chain uses TRBV28 with TRBJ2-3, with D possibly TRBD1 on 5 matching bases. Germline CDR1 is MDHEN and CDR2 is SYDVKM. The CDR3 contains 16 residues. V dropped 2 bases and J dropped 0 bases, with 12 bases sitting between them. This chain's CDR3 is CASSLGGGASTDTQYF. CDR3 DNA: TGTGCCAGCAGTTTAGGTGGTGGGGCTAGCACAGATACGCAGTATTTT.

This chain uses TRBV19 with TRBJ1-5; 9 positions agree with TRBD1. There are 16 residues in the CDR3. Germline CDR1 reads LNHDA; CDR2 reads SQIVND (reference sequence). V was clipped by 2 bases and J by 2 bases; unmatched bases: 4. The CDR3 DNA sequence: TGTGCCAGTAGTATAAAGACAGGGGGTCGCAATCAGCCCCAGCATTTT. This encodes CASSIKTGGRNQPQHF. The variable domain in full, with the rest retrieved from reference TRBV19 and TRBJ1-5, is DGGITQSPKYLFRKEGQNVTLSCEQNLNHDAMYWYRQDPGQGLRLIYYSQIVNDFQKGDIAEGYSVSREKKESFPLTVTSAQKNPTAFYLCASSIKTGGRNQPQHFGDGTRLSIL.

This chain links TRBV7-8 with TRBJ2-3, with 10 bases aligning to TRBD2. Trimming removed 6 bases from V and 5 bases from J; junction bases left unmatched: 11. CDR1 is SGHVS, CDR2 FQNEAQ, per germline. There are 16 residues in the CDR3. CDR3 region: CASRQGAGGLGDTQYF. As DNA, the CDR3 is TGTGCCAGCAGACAGGGAGCGGGGGGGCTAGGAGATACGCAGTATTTT.

This clone was counted once. The chain is built from TRBV2 and TRBJ2-7, with TRBD2 identical over 8 bases. Germline lookup yields CDR1 SNHLY and CDR2 FYNNEI. The CDR3 extends over 17 amino acids. The V and J ends lost 6 bases and 6 bases, in that order; junction bases with no gene match: 19. The CDR3 DNA follows: TGTGCCAGCAGCAGTTCACGCGGGGGGCTCCGGGCACTCGAGCAGTACTTC. Encoded protein: CASSSSRGGLRALEQYF.